Below, 15 T cell receptor beta chains from the same sample are listed, as sequenced in a study of blood T cell repertoires in COVID-19. Generated by immunoSEQ multiplex PCR, the TCRdb table keeps only in-frame clones and is missing some. The sample includes 400,000 to 450,000 clones, 70% to 90% of them seen just once. The sequenced material came from peripheral blood. The receptors here all came from a woman in her thirties or forties with COVID-19, enrolled during active disease.

J is TRBJ1-5 and V is TRBV5-1, with TRBD1 matching over 9 bases. CDR1 is SGHRS, CDR2 YFSETQ, per germline. The V and J ends lost 4 bases and 7 bases, in that order; junction bases with no gene match: 6. This CDR3 comprises 14 residues. The CDR3 sequence is CASSPTGGGQPQHF. The CDR3 DNA follows: TGCGCCAGCAGCCCTACAGGGGGCGGGCAGCCCCAGCATTTT.

CDR3 in amino acids: CASRSGTLRAGELFF. CDR3 coding DNA: TGCGCCAGCAGATCCGGGACTTTGAGGGCCGGGGAGCTGTTTTTT. The chain carries TRBV5-1 and TRBJ2-2; a possible D gene is TRBD2 (6 bases). Between the trimmed V and J ends, which lost 5 bases and 6 bases, there was a span of 17 bases. Per germline, CDR1 SGHRS and CDR2 YFSETQ. This CDR3 spans 15 amino acids.

The rearrangement joins TRBV28 to TRBJ1-2, with 10 bases that match TRBD1. The CDR3 extends over 13 amino acids. The V gene's germline CDR1 is MDHEN and CDR2 SYDVKM. The trim removed 6 bases at V and 6 bases at J, leaving 4 bases unmatched. CDR3 residues: CASRRGTGDGYTF. The CDR3 DNA sequence: TGTGCCAGCAGGAGAGGGACAGGGGATGGCTACACCTTC.

This chain links TRBV5-4 with TRBJ1-3; tentative D call: TRBD1 (5 bases). The length of the CDR3 is 14 residues. V lost 4 bases and J 0 bases, leaving 8 bases between the germline ends. Germline V lookup: CDR1 SGHNT, CDR2 YYREEE (reference sequence). CDR3 nucleotides: TGTGCCAGCAGCATCGACAGCTCTGGAAACACCATATATTTT. Protein sequence: CASSIDSSGNTIYF.

In this sample, this clone turned up once. The J gene is TRBJ2-5, the V gene TRBV5-4, with 7 bases identical to TRBD1. V lost 0 bases and J lost 5; bases outside the gene matches: 4. CDR3 length equals 14 residues. The V gene's germline CDR1 is SGHNT and CDR2 YYREEE (reference sequence). The CDR3 is CASSLEGAGETQYF. Here the CDR3 DNA reads TGTGCCAGCAGCTTGGAGGGGGCCGGGGAGACCCAGTACTTC.

The chain joins TRBV19 to TRBJ2-3, with TRBD1 matching over 8 bases. Germline V lookup: CDR1 LNHDA, CDR2 SQIVND (reference sequence). The junction had 4 bases not matched to a gene; V was cut back by 5 bases and J by 0 bases. This CDR3 is 15 amino acids long. Written as DNA, the CDR3 is TGTGCCAGTAGTGGGGACAGGCGGAGCACAGATACGCAGTATTTT. This encodes CASSGDRRSTDTQYF.

The chain recombines TRBV28 with TRBJ1-4; TRBD1 might be the D (5 bases). CDR3 length: 19 residues. In germline, CDR1 is MDHEN, CDR2 SYDVKM. The V end was cut by 6 bases, the J end by 2 bases, with 25 bases between. This CDR3 reads CASSPPGGVMVPTNEKLFF. The CDR3, as DNA: TGTGCCAGCAGCCCGCCGGGGGGAGTAATGGTACCCACTAATGAAAAACTGTTTTTT.

Only one count was recorded for this clone. The chain recombines TRBV7-9 with TRBJ2-5; D is possibly TRBD2 (5 bases). Trimming stripped 1 base from V and 5 bases from J, with 14 bases between. The CDR3 loop spans 15 amino acids. Germline V gene data show CDR1 as SEHNR and CDR2 as FQNEAQ (reference sequence). The CDR3 DNA reads TGTGCCAGCAGCTTAGTACTAGGCGTTCTGGAGACCCAGTACTTC. Protein product: CASSLVLGVLETQYF.

The chain is built from TRBV5-5 and TRBJ1-1; TRBD1 is a possible D gene (6 bases). Trimming cost V 3 bases and J 2 bases, with 14 bases left between them. This CDR3 comprises 15 residues. The V gene's germline CDR1 is SGHKS and CDR2 YYEKEE (reference sequence). The CDR3 coding sequence is TGTGCCAGCAGCTGGCAGGCAGGGGATAACACTGAAGCTTTCTTT. It codes for CASSWQAGDNTEAFF.

This clone was seen only a few times. This chain links TRBV19 with TRBJ1-3; 9 bases match TRBD1. From germline, CDR1 is LNHDA and CDR2 SQIVND (reference sequence). J gave up 1 base and V 3 bases, and 4 bases lay outside the gene matches. This CDR3 is built from 16 residues. The CDR3 coding sequence is TGTGCCAGTAGTATGGACAGGGGAAGGTCTGGAAACACCATATATTTT. It is translated as CASSMDRGRSGNTIYF.

This clone was seen repeatedly, ten times or more. V gene TRBV4-3 combines with J gene TRBJ2-1; 7 bases match TRBD1. The CDR3 sequence is 16 residues long. Trimming cost V 0 bases and J 0 bases; bases outside gene matches: 2. The V gene's germline CDR1 is LGHNA and CDR2 YSLEER. The CDR3 DNA is TGCGCCAGCAGCCAAGATCCAGGGGGCTCCTACAATGAGCAGTTCTTC. It specifies CASSQDPGGSYNEQFF.

The rearrangement uses TRBV7-8 and TRBJ1-1; TRBD1 might be the D (5 bases). This CDR3 has 14 amino acids. Trimming pared 3 bases from V and 4 bases from J, leaving 12 bases between. The germline CDR1 and CDR2 sequences are SGHVS and FQNEAQ. CDR3 region: CASSLGLPGTEAFF. CDR3 nucleotides: TGTGCCAGCAGCTTGGGGCTCCCTGGCACTGAAGCTTTCTTT.

This clone was found a few times. The rearrangement joins TRBV7-2 to TRBJ2-1; 8 bases fit TRBD1. The V segment lost 6 bases and the J segment 6 bases; nucleotides outside the gene matches: 7. CDR1 is SGHTA and CDR2 is FQGNSA in the germline V gene. The CDR3 contains 14 residues. The CDR3 region is CASSFRDRLNEQFF. The CDR3 bases are TGTGCCAGCAGTTTTAGGGACAGGCTCAATGAGCAGTTCTTC.

This chain uses TRBV4-2 with TRBJ2-2; unclear D gene. The germline V gene has CDR1 LGHNA and CDR2 YNFKEQ. V was clipped by 4 bases and J by 6 bases, with 9 bases between them. The CDR3 loop spans 13 amino acids. For the CDR3, the DNA is TGTGCCAGCAGCCCCATCTATGCCGGGGAGCTGTTTTTT. Encoded protein: CASSPIYAGELFF.

This clone was found a few times. The chain recombines TRBV16 with TRBJ2-7, with 10 nucleotides matching TRBD1. With 4 bases clipped from V and 2 bases from J, the junction kept 5 bases outside the gene matches. CDR1 is KGHSY and CDR2 is FQNENV in the germline V gene. The CDR3 extends over 15 amino acids. The CDR3 loop is CASSLGGTGAYEQYF. For the CDR3, the DNA is TGTGCCAGCAGCCTAGGCGGGACAGGGGCCTACGAGCAGTACTTC. The whole variable domain, filled in from reference TRBV16 and TRBJ2-7, reads GEEVAQTPKHLVRGEGQKAKLYCAPIKGHSYVFWYQQVLKNEFKFLISFQNENVFDETGMPKERFSAKCLPNSPCSLEIQATKLEDSAVYFCASSLGGTGAYEQYFGPGTRLTVT.